The clone carrying this T cell receptor (beta chain) was observed a handful of times. Its antigen is unidentified. The CDR3 does not close with the conserved phenylalanine or tryptophan, likely indicating a read error. Three rounds of nested PCR, following a modified ARM-PCR protocol, produced the TCRbeta library. TCRdb redid the calling of the multiplex PCR reads with MiXCR, one entry per CDR3 protein. Of about 50,000 distinct CDR3 sequences in the sample, 60% to 80% are singletons; the top ten hold 23%. The template was RNA from unsorted bulk tissue. This non-tumor lung sample came from over 3 cm beyond the tumor edge. Between August and November 2014, newly diagnosed, chemotherapy-naive lung cancer patients underwent thoracic surgery in China. This sample is drawn from a study of tumor and adjacent non-tumor tissue in lung cancer. CDR3 length: 15 amino acids. V shed 1 base, J shed 7 bases, and the junction held 7 bases outside the gene matches. CDR1 and CDR2 (germline): SGHAT, FQNNGV.

Whole-study findings and limits: Shorter survival was associated with higher TCR diversity in tumors.

Sequencing used distant non-tumor lung tissue. This clonotype originated in a woman between 55 and 75 years old with non-small cell lung cancer. The chain joins TRBV11-2 to TRBJ2-1; 7 positions agree with TRBD2. The CDR3 protein is CASSLVSGGVNEQFS. The CDR3 DNA reads as TGTGCCAGCAGCTTAGTTAGTGGGGGGGTAAATGAGCAGTTCTCC.